The following is a T cell receptor beta chain sequence with its context. The sample is drawn from a study of shared clonotypes between healthy human individuals. Here immunoSEQ multiplex PCR was the method, and the copy in TCRdb shows in-frame clones only, minus some. In the table there are 1,500,000 or so clones, less than 99% of which are singletons. V shed 6 bases and J shed 6 bases, with 30 bases lying between them. This CDR3 spans 18 amino acids. From germline, CDR1 is MNHEY and CDR2 SMNVEV (reference sequence). The V gene is TRBV27, the J gene TRBJ2-7, with D perhaps matching TRBD2 (5 bases). Sequencing was carried out using naive CD4+ T cells sorted from blood. Indicated subset: CD45RA+ positively selected. The sequence came from a man younger than 45 in good health. The CDR3 bases are TGTGCCAGCAGCCATTGGACTCCCGGAGGTCTAGCTCCTAGCGAGCAGTACTTC. Translating it yields CASSHWTPGGLAPSEQYF.